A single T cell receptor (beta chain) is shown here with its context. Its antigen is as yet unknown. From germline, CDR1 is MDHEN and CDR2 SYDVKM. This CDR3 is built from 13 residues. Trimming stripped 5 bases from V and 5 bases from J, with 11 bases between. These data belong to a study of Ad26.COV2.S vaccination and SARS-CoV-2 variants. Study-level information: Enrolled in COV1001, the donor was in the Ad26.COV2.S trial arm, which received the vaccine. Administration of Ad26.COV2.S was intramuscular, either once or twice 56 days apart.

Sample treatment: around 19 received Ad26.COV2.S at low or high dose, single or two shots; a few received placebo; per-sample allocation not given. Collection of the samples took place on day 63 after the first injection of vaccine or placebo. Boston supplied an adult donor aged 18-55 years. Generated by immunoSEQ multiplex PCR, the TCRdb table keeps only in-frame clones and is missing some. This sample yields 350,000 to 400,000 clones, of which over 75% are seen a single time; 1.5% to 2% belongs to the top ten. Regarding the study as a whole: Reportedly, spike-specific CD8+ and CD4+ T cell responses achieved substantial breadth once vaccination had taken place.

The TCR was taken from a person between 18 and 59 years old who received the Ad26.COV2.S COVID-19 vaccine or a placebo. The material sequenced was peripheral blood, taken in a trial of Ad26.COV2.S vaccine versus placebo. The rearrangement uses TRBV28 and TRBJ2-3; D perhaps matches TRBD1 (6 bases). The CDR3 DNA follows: TGTGCCAGCAGTAAGGACAGTTTAGATACGCAGTATTTT. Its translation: CASSKDSLDTQYF. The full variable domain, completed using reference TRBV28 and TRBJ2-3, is DVKVTQSSRYLVKRTGEKVFLECVQDMDHENMFWYRQDPGLGLRLIYFSYDVKMKEKGDIPEGYSVSREKKERFSLILESASTNQTSMYLCASSKDSLDTQYFGPGTRLTVL.